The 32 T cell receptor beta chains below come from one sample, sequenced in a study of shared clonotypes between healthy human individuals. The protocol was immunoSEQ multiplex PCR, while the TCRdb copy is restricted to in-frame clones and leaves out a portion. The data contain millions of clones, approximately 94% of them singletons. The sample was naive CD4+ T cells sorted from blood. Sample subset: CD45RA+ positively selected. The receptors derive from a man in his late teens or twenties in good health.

CDR3 in amino acids: CARAGGTNSEQYF. The CDR3 DNA reads as TGTGCCCGGGCTGGCGGGACCAACTCGGAGCAGTACTTC. The chain joins TRBV30 to TRBJ2-7; D is possibly TRBD2 (6 bases). Germline V gene data show CDR1 as GTSNPN and CDR2 as SVGIG (reference sequence). Deletions cut 8 bases from V and 7 bases from J, with 21 bases between. The CDR3 consists of 13 residues.

This CDR3 is CASSLTRTGPYEQYF. The CDR3 DNA follows: TGCGCCAGCAGTTTGACCCGGACAGGGCCCTACGAGCAGTACTTC. The V gene is TRBV5-1, the J gene TRBJ2-7; 8 bases fit TRBD1. Trimming at V came to 5 bases and at J to 2 bases, leaving 9 bases not matched to a gene. CDR3 length: 15 amino acids. Germline CDR1 SGHRS, CDR2 YFSETQ.

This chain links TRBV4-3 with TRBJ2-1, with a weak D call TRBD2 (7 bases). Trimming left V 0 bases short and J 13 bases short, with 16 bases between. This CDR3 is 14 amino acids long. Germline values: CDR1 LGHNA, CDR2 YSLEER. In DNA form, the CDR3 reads TGCGCCAGCAGCCAAGAATTACGGGGGGCGGATCAGTTCTTC. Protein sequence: CASSQELRGADQFF.

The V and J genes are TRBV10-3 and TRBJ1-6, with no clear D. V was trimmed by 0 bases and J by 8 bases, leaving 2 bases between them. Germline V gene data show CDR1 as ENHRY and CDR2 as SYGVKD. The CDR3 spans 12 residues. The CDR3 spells CAISESDSPLHF. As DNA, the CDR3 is TGTGCCATCAGTGAGTCGGATTCACCCCTCCACTTT.

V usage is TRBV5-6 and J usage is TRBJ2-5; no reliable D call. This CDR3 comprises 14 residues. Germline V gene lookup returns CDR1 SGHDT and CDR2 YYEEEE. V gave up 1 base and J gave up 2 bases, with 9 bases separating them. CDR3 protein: CASSLLGEQETQYF. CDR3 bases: TGTGCCAGCAGCTTGCTGGGCGAGCAAGAGACCCAGTACTTC.

The CDR3 is CAWRAPLYGRVEETQYF. The DNA of the CDR3 is TGTGCCTGGAGAGCCCCTTTGTACGGGAGGGTGGAAGAGACCCAGTACTTC. The rearrangement links TRBV30 to TRBJ2-5; 8 bases match TRBD2. Germline V gene lookup returns CDR1 GTSNPN and CDR2 SVGIG (reference sequence). Trimming took 3 bases from V and 3 from J; bases not matched to a gene: 15. The CDR3 runs 17 residues.

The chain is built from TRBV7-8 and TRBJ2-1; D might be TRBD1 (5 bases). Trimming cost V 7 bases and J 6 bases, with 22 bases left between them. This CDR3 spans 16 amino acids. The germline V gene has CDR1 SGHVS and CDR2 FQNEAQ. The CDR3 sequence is CASTLWGSDPPNEQFF. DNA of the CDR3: TGTGCCAGCACTCTGTGGGGCAGTGACCCTCCCAATGAGCAGTTCTTC.

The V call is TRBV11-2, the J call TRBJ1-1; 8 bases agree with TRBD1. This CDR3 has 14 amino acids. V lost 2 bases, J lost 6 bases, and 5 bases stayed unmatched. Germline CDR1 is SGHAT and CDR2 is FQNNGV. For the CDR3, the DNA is TGTGCCAGCAGCTTACAGGGGGCGACCTCTGAAGCTTTCTTT. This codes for CASSLQGATSEAFF.

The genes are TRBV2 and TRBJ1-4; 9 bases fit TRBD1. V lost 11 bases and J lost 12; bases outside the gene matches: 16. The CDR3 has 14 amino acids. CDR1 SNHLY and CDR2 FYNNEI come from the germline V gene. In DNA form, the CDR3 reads TGTGCCTCCCGACAGGGGGTGCTGGTTGCGGAACTGTTTTTT. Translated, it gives CASRQGVLVAELFF.

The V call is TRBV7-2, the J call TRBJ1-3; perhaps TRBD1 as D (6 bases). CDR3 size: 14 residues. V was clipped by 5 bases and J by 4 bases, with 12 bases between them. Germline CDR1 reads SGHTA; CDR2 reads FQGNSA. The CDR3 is CASSLGGRGNTIYF. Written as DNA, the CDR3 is TGTGCCAGCAGCCTTGGGGGCAGGGGAAACACCATATATTTT.

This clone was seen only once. The CDR3 sequence: CASSVSPDSYEQYF. DNA of the CDR3: TGCGCCAGCAGCGTTTCGCCAGATTCCTACGAGCAGTACTTC. The J gene is TRBJ2-7, the V gene TRBV5-1; D gene unclear. The germline V gene has CDR1 SGHRS and CDR2 YFSETQ. V gave up 4 bases and J gave up 1 base, with 12 bases separating them. This CDR3 is 14 amino acids long.

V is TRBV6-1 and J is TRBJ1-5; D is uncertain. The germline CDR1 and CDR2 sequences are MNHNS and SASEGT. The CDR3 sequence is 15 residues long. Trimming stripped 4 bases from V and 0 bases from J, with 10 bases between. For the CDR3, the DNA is TGTGCCAGCAGTGGGTGGGGTTATAGCAATCAGCCCCAGCATTTT. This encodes CASSGWGYSNQPQHF.

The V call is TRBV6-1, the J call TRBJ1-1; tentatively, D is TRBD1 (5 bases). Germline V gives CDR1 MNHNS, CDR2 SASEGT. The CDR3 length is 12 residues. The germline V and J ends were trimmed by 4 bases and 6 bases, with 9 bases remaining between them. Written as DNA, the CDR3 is TGTGCCAGCAGTGCGGGGGTCTCTGAAGCTTTCTTT. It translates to CASSAGVSEAFF.

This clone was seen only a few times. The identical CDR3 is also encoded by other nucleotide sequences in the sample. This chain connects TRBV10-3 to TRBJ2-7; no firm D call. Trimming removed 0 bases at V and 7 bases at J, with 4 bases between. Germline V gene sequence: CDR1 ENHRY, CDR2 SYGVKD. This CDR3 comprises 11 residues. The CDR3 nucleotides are TGTGCCATCAGTGAGTCCCTTGAGCAGTACTTC. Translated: CAISESLEQYF.

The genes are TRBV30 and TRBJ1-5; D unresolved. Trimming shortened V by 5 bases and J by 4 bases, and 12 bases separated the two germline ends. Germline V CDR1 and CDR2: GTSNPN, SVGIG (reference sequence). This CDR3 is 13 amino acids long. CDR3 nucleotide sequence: TGTGCCTGGCAAGAGGTGGGGAATCAGCCCCAGCATTTT. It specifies CAWQEVGNQPQHF.

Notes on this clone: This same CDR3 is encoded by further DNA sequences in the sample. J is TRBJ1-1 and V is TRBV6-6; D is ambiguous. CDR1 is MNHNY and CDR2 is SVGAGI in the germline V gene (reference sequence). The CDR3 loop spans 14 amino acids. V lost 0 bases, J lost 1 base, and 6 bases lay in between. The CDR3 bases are TGTGCCAGCAGTTACTCCGAGAAGAACACTGAAGCTTTCTTT. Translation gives CASSYSEKNTEAFF.

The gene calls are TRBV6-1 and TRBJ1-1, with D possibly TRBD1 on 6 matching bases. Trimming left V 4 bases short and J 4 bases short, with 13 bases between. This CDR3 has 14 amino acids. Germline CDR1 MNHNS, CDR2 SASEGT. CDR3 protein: CASSGTARGTEAFF. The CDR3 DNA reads TGTGCCAGCAGTGGGACGGCCAGGGGCACTGAAGCTTTCTTT.

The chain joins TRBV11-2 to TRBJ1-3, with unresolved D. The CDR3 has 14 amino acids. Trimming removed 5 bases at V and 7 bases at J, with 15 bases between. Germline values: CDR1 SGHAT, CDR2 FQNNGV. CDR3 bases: TGTGCCAGCAGCCCTTCGAGGGTAATGAACACCATATATTTT. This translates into CASSPSRVMNTIYF.

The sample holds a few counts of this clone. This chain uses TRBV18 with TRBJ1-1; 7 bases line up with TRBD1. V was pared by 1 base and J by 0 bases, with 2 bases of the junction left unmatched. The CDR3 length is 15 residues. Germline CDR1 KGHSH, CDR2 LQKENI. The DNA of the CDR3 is TGTGCCAGCTCACCACGACAGGGAGTGAACACTGAAGCTTTCTTT. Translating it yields CASSPRQGVNTEAFF.

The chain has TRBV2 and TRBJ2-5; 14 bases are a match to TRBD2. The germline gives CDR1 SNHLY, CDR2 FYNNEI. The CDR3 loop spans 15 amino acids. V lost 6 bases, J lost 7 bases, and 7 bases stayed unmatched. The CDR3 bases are TGTGCCAGCAGCACCCGGACTAGCGGGGGGATGACCCAGTACTTC. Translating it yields CASSTRTSGGMTQYF.

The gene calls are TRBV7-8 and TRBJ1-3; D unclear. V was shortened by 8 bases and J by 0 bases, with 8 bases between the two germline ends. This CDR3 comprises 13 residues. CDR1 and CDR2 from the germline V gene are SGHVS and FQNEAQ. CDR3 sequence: CASAGNSGNTIYF. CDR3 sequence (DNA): TGTGCCAGCGCCGGGAACTCTGGAAACACCATATATTTT.

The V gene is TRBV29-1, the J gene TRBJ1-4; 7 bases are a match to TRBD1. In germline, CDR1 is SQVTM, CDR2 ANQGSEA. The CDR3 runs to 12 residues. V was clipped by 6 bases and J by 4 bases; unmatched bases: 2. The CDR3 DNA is TGCAGCGTCGGACAGGTTAATGAAAAACTGTTTTTT. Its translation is CSVGQVNEKLFF. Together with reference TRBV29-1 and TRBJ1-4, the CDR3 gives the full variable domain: SAVISQKPSRDICQRGTSLTIQCQVDSQVTMMFWYRQQPGQSLTLIATANQGSEATYESGFVIDKFPISRPNLTFSTLTVSNMSPEDSSIYLCSVGQVNEKLFFGSGTQLSVL.

CDR3 bases: TGCGCCAGCAGCCCGACGACAGAGGGCAATGAGCAGTTCTTC. Encoded protein: CASSPTTEGNEQFF. V is TRBV5-1 and J is TRBJ2-1, with D perhaps matching TRBD1 or TRBD2 (5 bases each). Looked up from germline, CDR1 is SGHRS and CDR2 is YFSETQ. CDR3 length: 14 amino acids. V lost 4 bases and J 6 bases, leaving 14 bases between the germline ends.

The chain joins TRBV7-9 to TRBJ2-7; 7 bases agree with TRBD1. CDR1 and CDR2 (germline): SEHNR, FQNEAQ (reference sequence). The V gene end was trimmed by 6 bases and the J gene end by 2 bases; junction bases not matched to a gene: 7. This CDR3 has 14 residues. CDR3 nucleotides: TGTGCCAGCAGTCCGACAGGGCGGACCTACGAGCAGTACTTC. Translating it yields CASSPTGRTYEQYF.

The CDR3 bases are TGCGCCAGCAGCTTGAGGGCAGCGGAGTATGAGCAGTTCTTC. Translated, it gives CASSLRAAEYEQFF. V usage is TRBV5-1 and J usage is TRBJ2-1; D might be TRBD2 (5 bases). CDR1 and CDR2 (germline): SGHRS, YFSETQ. The CDR3 has 14 residues. V was shortened by 1 base and J by 8 bases, with 13 bases between the two germline ends.

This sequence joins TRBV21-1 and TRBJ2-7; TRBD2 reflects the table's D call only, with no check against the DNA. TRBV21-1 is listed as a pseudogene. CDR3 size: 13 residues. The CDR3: CASSRTESYEQYF. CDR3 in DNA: TGTGCCAGCAGCAGGACTGAGTCCTACGAGCAGTACTTC.

This chain's CDR3 is CASRLDRTQAFF. Here the CDR3 DNA reads TGTGCCAGCAGGTTGGACAGGACCCAAGCTTTCTTT. The chain recombines TRBV28 with TRBJ1-1; 7 positions match TRBD1. The CDR3 sequence is 12 residues long. J gave up 9 bases and V 6 bases, and 7 bases lay outside the gene matches. Germline V gene sequence: CDR1 MDHEN, CDR2 SYDVKM.

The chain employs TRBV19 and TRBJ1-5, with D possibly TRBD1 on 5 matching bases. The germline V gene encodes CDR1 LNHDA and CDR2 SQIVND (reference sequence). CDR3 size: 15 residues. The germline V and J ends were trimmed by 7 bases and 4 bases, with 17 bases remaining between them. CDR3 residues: CASTTVGQTNQPQHF. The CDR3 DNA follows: TGTGCCAGTACAACTGTGGGGCAGACAAATCAGCCCCAGCATTTT.

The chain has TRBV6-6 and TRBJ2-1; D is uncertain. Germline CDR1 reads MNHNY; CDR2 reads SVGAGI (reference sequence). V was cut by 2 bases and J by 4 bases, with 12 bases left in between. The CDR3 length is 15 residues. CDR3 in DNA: TGTGCCAGCAGTTACCCTCAGGAACGTTACAATGAGCAGTTCTTC. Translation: CASSYPQERYNEQFF.

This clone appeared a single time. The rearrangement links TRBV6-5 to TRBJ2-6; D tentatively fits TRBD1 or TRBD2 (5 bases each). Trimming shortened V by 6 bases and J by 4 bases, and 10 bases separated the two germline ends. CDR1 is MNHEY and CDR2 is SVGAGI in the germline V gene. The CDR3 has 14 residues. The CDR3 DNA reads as TGTGCCAGCAGCGAGGGGTCCGGGGCCAACGTCCTGACTTTC. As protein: CASSEGSGANVLTF.

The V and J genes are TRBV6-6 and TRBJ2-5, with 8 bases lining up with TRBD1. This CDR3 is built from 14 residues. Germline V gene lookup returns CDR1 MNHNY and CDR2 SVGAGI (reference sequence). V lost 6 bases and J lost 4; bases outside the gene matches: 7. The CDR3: CASREQGGGETQYF. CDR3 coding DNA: TGTGCCAGCAGGGAACAGGGGGGTGGAGAGACCCAGTACTTC.

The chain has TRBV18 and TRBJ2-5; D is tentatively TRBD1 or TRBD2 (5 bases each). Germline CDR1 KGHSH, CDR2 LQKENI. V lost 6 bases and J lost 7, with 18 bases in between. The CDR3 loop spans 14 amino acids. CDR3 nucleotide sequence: TGTGCCAGCTCCGATGAGGGACCTAAAGGGACCCAGTACTTC. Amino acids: CASSDEGPKGTQYF.